This T cell receptor beta chain was captured in a study of shared clonotypes between healthy human individuals. Background on the study: Donors were a couple of women and a few men aged 18 to 49. Three CD4 naive, three CD4 memory, two CD8 naive and one CD8 memory plate were used per donor. Study conclusions and caveats: Across subsets, estimated richness was generally greater for naive than for memory populations.

This table comes from immunoSEQ multiplex PCR, and its TCRdb copy is limited to in-frame clones, with some not included. The data contain about 600,000 clones, about 98% of them singletons. Cells designated naive CD8 were CD45RO-negative and were positively selected for CCR7, with terminally differentiated effector memory CD45RA+ cells excluded. The study drew all its donors from Caucasian adults living in Nashville, Tennessee. As regards this clone: The antigen is unknown.

Trimming took off 7 bases at V and 2 bases at J, with 8 bases between the two ends. From germline, CDR1 is SGHVS and CDR2 FNYEAQ. The CDR3 is 12 amino acids. This TCR came from a man aged 25 to 45 in good health. Sequencing used naive CD8+ T cells sorted from blood. V gene TRBV7-6 combines with J gene TRBJ2-5; D not certain. The CDR3 nucleotides are TGTGCCAGCACCTCGGTACAAGAGACCCAGTACTTC. Amino acid sequence: CASTSVQETQYF.